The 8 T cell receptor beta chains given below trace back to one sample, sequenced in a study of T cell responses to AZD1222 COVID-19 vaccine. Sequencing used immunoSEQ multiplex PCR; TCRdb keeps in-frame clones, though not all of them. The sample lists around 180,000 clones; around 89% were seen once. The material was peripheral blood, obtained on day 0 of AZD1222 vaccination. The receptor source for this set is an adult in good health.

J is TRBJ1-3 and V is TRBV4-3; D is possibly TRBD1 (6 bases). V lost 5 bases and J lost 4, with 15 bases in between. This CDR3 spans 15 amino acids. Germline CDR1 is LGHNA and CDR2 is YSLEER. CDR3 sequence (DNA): TGCGCCAGCAGCGCACGCAGGGGCTCAGGAAACACCATATATTTT. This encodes CASSARRGSGNTIYF.

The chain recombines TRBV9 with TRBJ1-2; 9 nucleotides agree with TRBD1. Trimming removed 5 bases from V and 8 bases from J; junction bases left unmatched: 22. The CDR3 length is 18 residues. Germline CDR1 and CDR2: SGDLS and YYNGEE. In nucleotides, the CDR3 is TGTGCCAGCAGACCTAATTGGGACAGGGACGTTGGGTGGGAGGGCTACACCTTC. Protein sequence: CASRPNWDRDVGWEGYTF. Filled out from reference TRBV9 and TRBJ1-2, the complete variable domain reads DSGVTQTPKHLITATGQRVTLRCSPRSGDLSVYWYQQSLDQGLQFLIQYYNGEERAKGNILERFSAQQFPDLHSELNLSSLELGDSALYFCASRPNWDRDVGWEGYTFGSGTRLTVV.

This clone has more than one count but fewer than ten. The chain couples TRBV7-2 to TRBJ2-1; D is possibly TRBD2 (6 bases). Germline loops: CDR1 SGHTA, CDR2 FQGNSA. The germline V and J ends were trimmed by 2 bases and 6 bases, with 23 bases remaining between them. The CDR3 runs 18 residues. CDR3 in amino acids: CASSLRQRRDFLGNEQFF. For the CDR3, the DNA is TGTGCCAGCAGCTTAAGGCAGCGTCGGGACTTCCTCGGCAATGAGCAGTTCTTC.

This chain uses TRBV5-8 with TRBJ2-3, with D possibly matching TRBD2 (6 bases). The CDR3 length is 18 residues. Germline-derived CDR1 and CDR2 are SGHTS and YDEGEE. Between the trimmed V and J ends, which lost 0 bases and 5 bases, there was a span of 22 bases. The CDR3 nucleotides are TGTGCCAGCAGCTTGGCCGTGGCGGGGACGGCCAGAGGAGATACGCAGTATTTT. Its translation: CASSLAVAGTARGDTQYF.

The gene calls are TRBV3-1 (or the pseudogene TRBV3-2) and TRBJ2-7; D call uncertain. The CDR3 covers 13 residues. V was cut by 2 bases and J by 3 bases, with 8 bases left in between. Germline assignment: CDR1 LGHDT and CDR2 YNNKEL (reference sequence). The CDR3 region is CASSQPGGYEQYF. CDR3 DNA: TGTGCCAGCAGCCAACCAGGTGGCTACGAGCAGTACTTC.

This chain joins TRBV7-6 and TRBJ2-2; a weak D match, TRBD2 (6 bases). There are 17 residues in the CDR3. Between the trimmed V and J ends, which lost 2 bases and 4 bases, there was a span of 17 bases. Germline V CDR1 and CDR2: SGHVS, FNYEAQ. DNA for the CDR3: TGTGCCAGCAGCTTAACCACAGGCGGGGAGAGCACCGGGGAGCTGTTTTTT. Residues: CASSLTTGGESTGELFF.

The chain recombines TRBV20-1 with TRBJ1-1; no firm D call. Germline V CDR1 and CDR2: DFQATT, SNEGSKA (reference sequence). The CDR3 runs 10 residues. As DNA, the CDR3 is TGCACCCGGGCGGGAACTGAAGCTTTCTTT. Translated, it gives CTRAGTEAFF.

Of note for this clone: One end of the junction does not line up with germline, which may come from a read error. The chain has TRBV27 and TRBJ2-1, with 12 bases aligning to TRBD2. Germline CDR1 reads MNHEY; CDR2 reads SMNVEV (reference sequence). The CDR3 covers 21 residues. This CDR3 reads CASNLSLRQFPSSGGADEQFF. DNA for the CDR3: TGTGCCAGCAATTTATCGTTACGACAATTCCCATCTAGCGGGGGGGCCGATGAGCAGTTCTTC.